The clone carrying this T cell receptor beta chain was observed once. The junction shows a germline mismatch at one end, possibly a read error. Each CDR3 protein is one row after TCRdb ran MiXCR on the PCR reads. The sample holds about 630,000 distinct CDR3 sequences; 25% are singletons and the top ten take 0.7% to 0.95%. This specimen belongs to a study of molecular identifiers for immune sequencing clone quantification. CDR3 length: 15 residues. Germline CDR1 is SEHNR and CDR2 is FQNEAQ (reference sequence). Sample: naive CD8+ T cells from blood, with Jurkat cell RNA spiked in. The subset was: FACS-sorted CD8+CD4-CCR7+CD45RA+ naive T cells. The gene calls are TRBV7-9 and TRBJ2-7, with D perhaps TRBD1 (6 bases). The TCR comes from a human donor in good health. Some libraries in this study had Jurkat cell RNA spiked in. CDR3 protein: CASRPPGAGSYAQYF. CDR3 DNA sequence: TGTGCCAGCCGCCCCCCAGGGGCGGGCTCCTACGCGCAGTACTTC.